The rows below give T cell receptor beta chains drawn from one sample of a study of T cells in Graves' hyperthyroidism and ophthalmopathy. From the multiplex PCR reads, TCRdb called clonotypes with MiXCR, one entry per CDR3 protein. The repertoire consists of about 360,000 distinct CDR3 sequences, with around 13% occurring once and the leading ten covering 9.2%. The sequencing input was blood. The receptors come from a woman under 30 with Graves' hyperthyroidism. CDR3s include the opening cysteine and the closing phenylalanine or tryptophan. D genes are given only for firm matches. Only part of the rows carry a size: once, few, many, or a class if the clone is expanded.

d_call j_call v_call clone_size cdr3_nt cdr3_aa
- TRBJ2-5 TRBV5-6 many TGTGCCAGCAGCTTGGAGGGTTTTATGGCAGAGACCCAGTACTTC CASSLEGFMAETQYF
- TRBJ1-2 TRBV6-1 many TGTGCCAGCAGTGAAACCGGTGGACAGAGATATGGCTACACCTTC CASSETGGQRYGYTF
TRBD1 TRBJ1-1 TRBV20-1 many TGCAGTGCTCGACAGGGGGCTGAAGCTTTCTTT CSARQGAEAFF
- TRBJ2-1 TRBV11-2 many TGTGCCAGCAGCCCTCCAGCCCGGGGATCCTACAATGAGCAGTTCTTC CASSPPARGSYNEQFF
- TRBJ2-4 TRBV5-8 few TGTACCAGCAGCTCACTGACAGGGGAGGGGAACATTCAGTACTTC CTSSSLTGEGNIQYF
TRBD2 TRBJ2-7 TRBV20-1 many TGCAGTGCTAGAGATCGAGCGGGGTCCTTCTACGAGCAGTACTTC CSARDRAGSFYEQYF
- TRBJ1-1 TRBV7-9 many TGTGCCAGCAGCTTCCAACAGCTTGAAGCTTTCTTT CASSFQQLEAFF
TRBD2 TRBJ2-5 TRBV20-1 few TGCAGTGCCTACTTCACCGGGACGATGGGGGCTAGCGGGGGGCAAGAGACCCAGTACTTC CSAYFTGTMGASGGQETQYF
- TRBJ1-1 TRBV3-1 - TGTGCCAGCAGCCCAGCGGGGGACACTGAAGCTTTCTTT CASSPAGDTEAFF
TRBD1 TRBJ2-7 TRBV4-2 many TGTGCCAGCAGCCAATATCGCGACAGGGGTGGCGAGCAGTACTTC CASSQYRDRGGEQYF
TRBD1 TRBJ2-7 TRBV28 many TGTGCCAGCAGTTTCGCGGGACAGGGGGCAAGAGAGCAGTACTTC CASSFAGQGAREQYF
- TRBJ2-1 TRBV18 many TGTGCCAGCTCCCGGGGTAGGGATGAGCAGTTCTTC CASSRGRDEQFF
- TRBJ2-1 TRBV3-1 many TGTGCCAGCCGCCTGGGCGGGAAGGACTACAATGAGCAGTTCTTC CASRLGGKDYNEQFF
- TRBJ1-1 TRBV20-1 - TGCAGTGCTAGTGGGGTAAAGCACGCGAACACTGAAGCTTTCTTT CSASGVKHANTEAFF
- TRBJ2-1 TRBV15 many TGTGCCACCAGCAGGTCGGCTATTAATGAGCAGTTCTTC CATSRSAINEQFF
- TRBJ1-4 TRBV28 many TGTGCCAGCAGTCTGGGGACGGCCCATATCTACGAAAAACTGTTTTTT CASSLGTAHIYEKLFF
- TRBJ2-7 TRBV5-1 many TGCGCCAGCAGCTTGGCATGGAGCGGAAGCTACGAGCAGTACTTC CASSLAWSGSYEQYF
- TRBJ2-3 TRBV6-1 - TGTGCCAGCAGTTCTGGATATAGCACAGATACGCAGTATTTT CASSSGYSTDTQYF
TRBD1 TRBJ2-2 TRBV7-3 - TGTGCCAGCAGCAAGACAGGGAGCGGGGAGCTGTTTTTT CASSKTGSGELFF
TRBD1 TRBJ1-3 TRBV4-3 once TGCGCCAGCAGCCAAGCAGCGACAGGGGTCTCTGGAAACACCATATATTTT CASSQAATGVSGNTIYF
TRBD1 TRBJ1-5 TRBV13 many TGTGCCAGCAGCCTTACAGGGGGCCCCCAGCATTTT CASSLTGGPQHF
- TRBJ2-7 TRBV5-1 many TGCGCCAGCAGCTGGGGGTCGGACAACTCCTACGAGCAGTACTTC CASSWGSDNSYEQYF
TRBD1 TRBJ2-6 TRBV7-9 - TGTGCCAGCAGTGCGCCGGGACAGGCAATTTCTGGGGCCAACGTCCTGACTTTC CASSAPGQAISGANVLTF
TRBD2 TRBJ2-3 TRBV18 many TGTGCCAGCTCACCGTTGGCGGGAGGGCCGTCAGATACGCAGTATTTT CASSPLAGGPSDTQYF
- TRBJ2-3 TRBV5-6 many TGTGCCAGCACAATTGGGCGGGATACGCAGTATTTT CASTIGRDTQYF
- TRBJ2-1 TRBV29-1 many TGCAGCGTTGAAGTGCCAGACTACAATGAGCAGTTCTTC CSVEVPDYNEQFF
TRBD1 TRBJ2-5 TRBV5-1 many TGCGCCAGCAGCACCGGGACAGGGGGCTCGAAGACCCAGTACTTC CASSTGTGGSKTQYF
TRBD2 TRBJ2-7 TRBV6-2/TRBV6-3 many TGTGCCAGCAGTTGGGAGGGTACCTACGAGCAGTACTTC CASSWEGTYEQYF
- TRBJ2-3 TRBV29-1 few TGCAGCGTTGACTACGTCGGTACAGATACGCAGTATTTT CSVDYVGTDTQYF
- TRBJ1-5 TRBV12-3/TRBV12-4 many TGTGCCAGCAGTTTTACGACTGAGAATCAGCCCCAGCATTTT CASSFTTENQPQHF
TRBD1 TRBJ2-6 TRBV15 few TGTGCCACCGGGGCCGGGACAGGGGGCCCCGGGGCCAACGTCCTGACTTTC CATGAGTGGPGANVLTF
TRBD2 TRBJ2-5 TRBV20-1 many TGCAGTGCTAGTCGACTAGCGGGGGGGGAGACCCAGTACTTC CSASRLAGGETQYF
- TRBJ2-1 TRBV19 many TGTGCCAGTAGTATTAGCAGCCATTACTACAATGAGCAGTTCTTC CASSISSHYYNEQFF
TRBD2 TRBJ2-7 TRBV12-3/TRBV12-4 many TGTGCCAGCAGTTTAAACGGGGGACTAGCGCGGCAGTACTTC CASSLNGGLARQYF
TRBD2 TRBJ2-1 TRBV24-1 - TGTGCCACCAGTGATGCAGCGGGAGCAACCTACAATGAGCAGTTCTTC CATSDAAGATYNEQFF
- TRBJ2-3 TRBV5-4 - TGTGCCAGCAGCTTGTCGGGAGCGGTGCCAGATACGCAGTATTTT CASSLSGAVPDTQYF
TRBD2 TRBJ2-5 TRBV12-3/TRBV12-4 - TGTGCCAGCAGTGATAGCGGGGAGCAAGAGACCCAGTACTTC CASSDSGEQETQYF
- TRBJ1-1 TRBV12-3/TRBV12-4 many TGTGCCAGCAGTTTGGGGATAGGAGATGAAGCTTTCTTT CASSLGIGDEAFF
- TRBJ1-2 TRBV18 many TGTGCCAGCTCACCCACCAAAGACAGTAACTATGGCTACACCTTC CASSPTKDSNYGYTF
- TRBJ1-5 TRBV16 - TGTGCCAGCAGCCGGAGTACCAATCAGCCCCAGCATTTT CASSRSTNQPQHF
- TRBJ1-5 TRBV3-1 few TGTGCCAGCAGCCAAGAGGGAGGTAGCAATCAGCCCCAGCATTTT CASSQEGGSNQPQHF
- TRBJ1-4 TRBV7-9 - TGTGCCAGCAGACTCCCACAGGGTCGGTTCGCCCCTAATGAAAAACTGTTTTTT CASRLPQGRFAPNEKLFF
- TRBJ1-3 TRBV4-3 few TGCGCCAGCAGCCAAGATCCTCGGACGGCCTCTGGAAACACCATATATTTT CASSQDPRTASGNTIYF
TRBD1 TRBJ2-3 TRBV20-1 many TGCAGTGCTTGGGGACAGGGAAGCCCTAGCACAGATACGCAGTATTTT CSAWGQGSPSTDTQYF
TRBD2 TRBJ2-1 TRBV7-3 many TGTGCCAGCAGCCCACATAGCGGGAGGGCTTTGAGTGAGCAGTTCTTC CASSPHSGRALSEQFF
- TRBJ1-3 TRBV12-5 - TGTGCTAGTGGTAACTCAGGGAGTGGAAACACCATATATTTT CASGNSGSGNTIYF
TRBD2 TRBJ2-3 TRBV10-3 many TGTGCCATCAGTGAAGTAGCGGGAGCAACAGATACGCAGTATTTT CAISEVAGATDTQYF
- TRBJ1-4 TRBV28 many TGTGCCAGCAGTTTAGAGGGGCCCACGACTAATGAAAAACTGTTTTTT CASSLEGPTTNEKLFF
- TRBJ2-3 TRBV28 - TGTGCCAGCAAATTCTCGGGGAAAAGCACAGATACGCAGTATTTT CASKFSGKSTDTQYF
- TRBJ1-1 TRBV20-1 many TGCAGTGCTAGGGACCGGACAGTGAACACTGAAGCTTTCTTT CSARDRTVNTEAFF
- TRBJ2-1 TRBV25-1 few TGTGCCAGCAGTGAACCCGGGGGTTCCTACAATGAGCAGTTCTTC CASSEPGGSYNEQFF
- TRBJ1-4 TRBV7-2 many TGTGCCAGCAGCTTAGGGGCCGTGAATGAAAAACTGTTTTTT CASSLGAVNEKLFF
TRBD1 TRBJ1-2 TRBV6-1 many TGTGCCAGCAGTCTTACAGGGGGCGGCGACTATGGCTACACCTTC CASSLTGGGDYGYTF
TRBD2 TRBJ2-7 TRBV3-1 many TGTGCCAGCAGCCACCTCCGTGGCGGGGGGGCCTACGAGCAGTACTTC CASSHLRGGGAYEQYF